The clone carrying this T cell receptor beta chain was recorded many times. The target antigen is unknown. TCRdb analysed the 5' RACE reads with MiXCR anew, one entry per CDR3 protein. The sample holds about 55,000 distinct CDR3 sequences; roughly 4.3% are singletons and the top ten take 2.9%. The record originates from a study of neurological immune-mediated disorders. Study-wide points: The study found no CDR3 amino acid sequences shared by expanded clones across subjects, suggesting private repertoires in all groups.

The ends lost 2 bases at V and 6 bases at J; junction bases unmatched: 14. The CDR3 consists of 18 residues. Germline V CDR1 and CDR2: MNHEY, SMNVEV (reference sequence). The chain has TRBV27 and TRBJ1-1, with 11 bases fitting TRBD1. Source material: PBMCs. The receptor comes from a man aged 45-65 years with multiple sclerosis. The CDR3 DNA is TGTGCCAGCAGTTTAGGGAGGACAGGGGGCATTAATTTTGCTGAAGCTTTCTTT. It encodes CASSLGRTGGINFAEAFF.